This TCR beta chain was captured in a study of shared T cell receptors in the human thymus. The V and J ends lost 0 bases and 3 bases, in that order; junction bases with no gene match: 3. Germline V gene data show CDR1 as MNHEY and CDR2 as SVGAGI. The CDR3 is 15 residues long. Sequencing was performed with immunoSEQ multiplex PCR; in TCRdb, only in-frame clones are kept and a portion is missing. Here the sample spans fewer than 700,000 clones, 85% to 90% being singletons. These data were likewise used in another study, on human thymus T cells.

This chain links TRBV6-5 with TRBJ2-7, with 9 bases lining up with TRBD2. The receptor was isolated from a boy younger than two with a congenital heart defect. The sample was thymocytes. The CDR3 nucleotides are TGTGCCAGCAGTTACTCGAAACTAGCGGGCTACGAGCAGTACTTC. Protein sequence: CASSYSKLAGYEQYF.